The 15 T cell receptor beta chains reported below all come from one sample, sequenced in a study of PD-L1 blockade in urothelial cancer. Time point specified: pretreatment peripheral blood. Generated by immunoSEQ multiplex PCR, the TCRdb table keeps only in-frame clones and is missing some. In the table there are about 72,000 clones, about nine tenths of which are singletons. This sample comprised PBMCs, obtained around atezolizumab (anti-PD-L1) treatment. The receptor set was obtained from a man in his 70s with urothelial cancer.

The chain uses TRBV6-5 and TRBJ2-7; possible D gene TRBD1, 7 bases. The V gene lost 10 bases and the J gene lost 0 bases, with 16 bases spanning the gap. Germline V gene lookup returns CDR1 MNHEY and CDR2 SVGAGI. The CDR3 covers 14 residues. CDR3 loop: CATKRQGGSYEQYF. CDR3 sequence (DNA): TGTGCCACCAAACGCCAGGGGGGCTCCTACGAGCAGTACTTC.

DNA of the CDR3: TGTGCCAGTAGTATGGAGGGCTCGAACACTGAAGCTTTCTTT. Amino acid sequence: CASSMEGSNTEAFF. This chain joins TRBV19 and TRBJ1-1; D gene ambiguous. The CDR3 spans 14 residues. The V gene's germline CDR1 is LNHDA and CDR2 SQIVND (reference sequence). V lost 3 bases to trimming and J lost 1 base, with 9 bases between them.

The chain combines TRBV15 with TRBJ2-2; possibly TRBD1 for D (5 bases). From germline, CDR1 is LNHNV and CDR2 YYDKDF (reference sequence). Trimming took off 0 bases at V and 5 bases at J, with 7 bases between the two ends. The length of the CDR3 is 14 residues. This CDR3 is CATSRDGATGELFF. CDR3 nucleotides: TGTGCCACCAGCAGAGATGGGGCTACCGGGGAGCTGTTTTTT.

The rearrangement links TRBV9 to TRBJ1-2, with D possibly TRBD1 on 5 matching bases. The length of the CDR3 is 14 residues. The germline V gene has CDR1 SGDLS and CDR2 YYNGEE. V lost 0 bases and J 5 bases, leaving 11 bases between the germline ends. CDR3 nucleotide sequence: TGTGCCAGCAGCGTAGGTTCAGGGCAGTATGGCTACACCTTC. Its protein product is CASSVGSGQYGYTF.

The CDR3 region has the DNA TGTGCCAGCAGTTCCTACACAGATACGCAGTATTTT. Protein product: CASSSYTDTQYF. The chain joins TRBV27 to TRBJ2-3; D gene ambiguous. The CDR3 runs 12 residues. Germline V gene data show CDR1 as MNHEY and CDR2 as SMNVEV (reference sequence). The V end lost 4 bases, the J end lost 2 bases, and 4 bases lay between the germline ends.

V and J are TRBV28 and TRBJ1-2; D not certain. The CDR3 has 12 residues. V lost 4 bases and J 2 bases, leaving 5 bases between the germline ends. Germline V gene data show CDR1 as MDHEN and CDR2 as SYDVKM. This CDR3 is CASSWANYGYTF. The CDR3 coding sequence is TGTGCCAGCAGTTGGGCGAACTATGGCTACACCTTC.

This clone has just a few counts. The rearrangement joins TRBV28 to TRBJ2-7; maybe TRBD1 (9 bases). The CDR3 is 15 amino acids. Germline V gene lookup returns CDR1 MDHEN and CDR2 SYDVKM. CDR3 sequence (DNA): TGTGCTTCGGGAGGGACAGGGAGGGGCTCCTACGAGCAGTACTTC. Its protein is CASGGTGRGSYEQYF. Using reference TRBV28 and TRBJ2-7 for the parts outside the CDR3, the full variable domain is DVKVTQSSRYLVKRTGEKVFLECVQDMDHENMFWYRQDPGLGLRLIYFSYDVKMKEKGDIPEGYSVSREKKERFSLILESASTNQTSMYLCASGGTGRGSYEQYFGPGTRLTVT.

This chain joins TRBV4-1 and TRBJ2-5, with D unresolved. Germline V gene sequence: CDR1 MGHRA, CDR2 YSYEKL. CDR3 length: 16 residues. Trimming cost V 0 bases and J 5 bases, with 16 bases left between them. The CDR3 region is CASSQDAAPPKETQYF. DNA for the CDR3: TGCGCCAGCAGCCAAGATGCGGCTCCACCGAAGGAGACCCAGTACTTC.

The rearrangement links TRBV5-8 to TRBJ2-2; 8 nucleotides match TRBD2. V shed 0 bases, J shed 4 bases, and the junction held 5 bases outside the gene matches. Germline V lookup: CDR1 SGHTS, CDR2 YDEGEE. The CDR3 totals 16 residues. The CDR3 protein is CASSLAGAGVTGELFF. In nucleotides, the CDR3 is TGTGCCAGCAGCTTGGCTGGAGCGGGAGTCACCGGGGAGCTGTTTTTT.

CDR3 DNA: TGCGCCAGCAGCCAAGGCGACAGGGTTAATGAAAAACTGTTTTTT. This encodes CASSQGDRVNEKLFF. V usage is TRBV4-1 and J usage is TRBJ1-4, with TRBD1 matching 7 bases. After removal of 1 base from V and 4 bases from J, the junction contained 3 bases not matched to a gene. The CDR3 is made up of 15 amino acids. Per the germline V gene, CDR1 is MGHRA and CDR2 is YSYEKL.

The rearrangement uses TRBV7-8 and TRBJ1-2; 7 nucleotides match TRBD1. V dropped 5 bases and J dropped 8; count of bases not matched to a gene: 5. CDR1 is SGHVS, CDR2 FQNEAQ, per germline. CDR3 length: 12 amino acids. For the CDR3, the DNA is TGTGCCAGCAGCCCACAGGGGTACGGCTACACCTTC. It specifies CASSPQGYGYTF.

The chain joins TRBV21-1 to TRBJ2-7; the table's TRBD1 call for D was not verified on the DNA. TRBV21-1 is a pseudogene locus. This CDR3 region has 18 residues. CDR3 sequence: CASSKGGTALWNSYEQYF. Here the CDR3 DNA reads TGTGCCAGCAGCAAAGGCGGGACAGCGCTTTGGAACTCCTACGAGCAGTACTTC.

The V gene is TRBV10-3, the J gene TRBJ1-4; TRBD1 might be the D (5 bases). V lost 5 bases and J lost 4, with 5 bases in between. Germline loops: CDR1 ENHRY, CDR2 SYGVKD. The CDR3 contains 12 residues. In DNA form, the CDR3 reads TGTGCCATCAGTCAGGGTAATGAAAAACTGTTTTTT. Translation gives CAISQGNEKLFF.

This clone has a single count. The chain uses TRBV4-2 and TRBJ2-4, with D perhaps TRBD2 (6 bases). The V and J ends lost 4 bases and 5 bases respectively, with 9 bases between them. Germline CDR1 LGHNA, CDR2 YNFKEQ. The CDR3 runs 13 residues. The CDR3 protein is CASSLGTENIQYF. The CDR3 DNA is TGTGCCAGCAGCCTCGGGACTGAAAACATTCAGTACTTC.

This clone showed up just a few times. The J gene is TRBJ2-7, the V gene TRBV14; 12 nucleotides align to TRBD2. CDR3 length equals 17 residues. The V gene end was trimmed by 1 base and the J gene end by 5 bases; junction bases not matched to a gene: 9. CDR1 and CDR2 from the germline V gene are SGHDN and FVKESK. In DNA, the CDR3 is TGTGCCAGCAGCCAAGGGTCTAGCGGGAGGGCCGTGGACGAGCAGTACTTC. As protein: CASSQGSSGRAVDEQYF.